The rows below give T cell receptor beta chains drawn from one sample of a study of blood T cell repertoires in COVID-19. Clones were read by immunoSEQ multiplex PCR, and TCRdb kept only the in-frame ones, dropping some. The sample shows 250,000 to 350,000 clones, roughly 87% of them seen only once. Sequencing was performed on PBMCs or T cells enriched from blood (not recorded which). The source of these receptors is a woman under 30 who had recovered from COVID-19. Each CDR3 is given with its conserved first and last residue. The order of the fields is J gene, V gene, clone size, D gene, CDR3 protein, CDR3 DNA. D genes are given only for firm matches. The size field is filled for only some rows; it gives once, few, many or a size class.

>TRBJ2-5|TRBV7-7|NA|NA
CASSFGNGREETQYF
TGTGCCAGCAGCTTCGGGAACGGGAGAGAAGAGACCCAGTACTTC
>TRBJ2-5|TRBV7-3|NA|TRBD1
CASSPAGTEETQYF
TGTGCCAGCAGCCCTGCCGGGACAGAAGAGACCCAGTACTTC
>TRBJ1-6|TRBV10-1|NA|NA
CASREGHTNYNSPLHF
TGCGCCAGCAGGGAGGGACACACGAACTATAATTCACCCCTCCACTTT
>TRBJ2-6|TRBV27|NA|TRBD2
CASSPRGGPLTGANVLTF
TGTGCCAGCAGTCCACGCGGGGGGCCCTTGACTGGGGCCAACGTCCTGACTTTC
>TRBJ2-7|TRBV4-1|NA|TRBD2
CASSQVVTGGPGEQYF
TGCGCCAGCAGCCAAGTCGTAACGGGAGGGCCTGGGGAGCAGTACTTC
>TRBJ2-7|TRBV19|NA|TRBD1
CASSIVGQGAYEQYF
TGTGCCAGTAGTATAGTGGGACAGGGGGCCTACGAGCAGTACTTC
>TRBJ1-1|TRBV5-1|NA|TRBD1
CASSTALQGVLTEAFF
TGCGCCAGCAGCACTGCCCTACAGGGGGTGTTAACTGAAGCTTTCTTT
>TRBJ1-6|TRBV28|NA|TRBD1
CASSGQGVSSPLHF
TGTGCCAGCAGCGGACAGGGGGTATCTTCACCCCTCCACTTT
>TRBJ1-4|TRBV19|once|NA
CASSLQRNNEKLFF
TGTGCCAGTAGCTTACAGCGGAATAATGAAAAACTGTTTTTT
>TRBJ2-1|TRBV28|NA|NA
CASGISDSHNEQFF
TGTGCCAGCGGTATCAGCGACAGCCACAATGAGCAGTTCTTC
>TRBJ1-2|TRBV10-3|NA|TRBD1
CAISEWGTSDRGRNGYTF
TGTGCCATCAGTGAGTGGGGGACCTCGGACAGGGGGCGTAATGGCTACACCTTC
>TRBJ2-5|TRBV5-1|NA|TRBD1
CASSFTLSTQDRYQETQYF
TGCGCCAGCAGCTTCACCCTCTCAACCCAGGACAGGTACCAAGAGACCCAGTACTTC
>TRBJ1-2|TRBV24-1|NA|TRBD1
CATSDSATGTVYGYTF
TGTGCCACCAGTGATTCAGCGACAGGGACTGTCTATGGCTACACCTTC
>TRBJ1-1|TRBV19|NA|NA
CASTALRGTEAFF
TGTGCCAGTACCGCACTACGGGGCACTGAAGCTTTCTTT
>TRBJ2-7|TRBV18|NA|NA
CASSYRDFGAYEQYF
TGTGCCAGCTCATACCGGGACTTCGGGGCCTACGAGCAGTACTTC
>TRBJ2-5|TRBV7-7|once|TRBD1
CASRPGGQSQETQYF
TGTGCCAGCAGACCAGGGGGCCAAAGTCAAGAGACCCAGTACTTC
>TRBJ1-4|TRBV30|NA|TRBD1
CAWSQPGGDSYEKLFF
TGTGCCTGGAGCCAACCAGGGGGCGACTCATATGAAAAACTGTTTTTT
>TRBJ2-1|TRBV7-9|once|TRBD2
CASSSAGDEQFF
TGTGCCAGCAGCTCGGCGGGGGATGAGCAGTTCTTC
>TRBJ1-4|TRBV28|NA|NA
CASSLQGPFTNEKLFF
TGTGCCAGCAGTCTACAGGGCCCCTTCACTAATGAAAAACTGTTTTTT
>TRBJ2-7|TRBV18|NA|NA
CASSPPAPRDEQYF
TGTGCCAGCTCACCACCCGCCCCTCGGGACGAGCAGTACTTC
>TRBJ2-2|TRBV12-3/TRBV12-4|once|TRBD2
CASRVGRGELFF
TGTGCCAGCAGGGTCGGGAGGGGGGAGCTGTTTTTT
>TRBJ2-5|TRBV28|NA|TRBD1
CASLGQGASRKTQYF
TGTGCCAGCCTCGGACAGGGGGCCAGCCGAAAGACCCAGTACTTC
>TRBJ1-5|TRBV5-6|once|NA
CASSLATDSNQPQHF
TGTGCCAGCAGCTTGGCGACAGATAGCAATCAGCCCCAGCATTTT
>TRBJ2-5|TRBV5-1|NA|TRBD2
CASSFSRFGGGPQETQYF
TGCGCCAGCAGCTTCTCTCGTTTTGGCGGGGGGCCACAAGAGACCCAGTACTTC
>TRBJ1-2|TRBV5-6|NA|NA
CASSFVAQLSTF
TGTGCCAGCAGCTTTGTCGCACAGTTGTCCACCTTC
>TRBJ1-2|TRBV5-1|NA|TRBD1
CASSLATGDYGYTF
TGCGCCAGCAGCTTGGCCACAGGGGATTATGGCTACACCTTC
>TRBJ1-5|TRBV28|NA|TRBD1
CASSFRTGVYQPQHF
TGTGCCAGCAGTTTTCGGACAGGGGTGTACCAGCCCCAGCATTTT
>TRBJ2-2|TRBV3-1/TRBV3-2|NA|NA
CASSQMQGYYTGELFF
TGTGCCAGCAGCCAAATGCAGGGTTATTACACCGGGGAGCTGTTTTTT
>TRBJ2-2|TRBV4-3|NA|NA
CASSQPRAGFTGELFF
TGCGCCAGCAGCCAACCGAGGGCGGGGTTCACCGGGGAGCTGTTTTTT
>TRBJ2-1|TRBV19|NA|NA
CASQSTGTINNEQFF
TGTGCCAGTCAATCAACCGGGACAATTAACAATGAGCAGTTCTTC
>TRBJ2-7|TRBV11-2|NA|NA
CASSFFSRGTYEQYF
TGTGCCAGCAGCTTCTTTAGTCGCGGCACCTACGAGCAGTACTTC
>TRBJ2-3|TRBV24-1|NA|NA
CATSEGRGNPDTQYF
TGTGCCACCAGTGAAGGCAGGGGCAACCCAGATACGCAGTATTTT
>TRBJ2-7|TRBV20-1|NA|TRBD2
CSASREDEQYF
TGCAGTGCTAGTCGGGAGGACGAGCAGTACTTC
>TRBJ1-5|TRBV28|NA|TRBD1
CASSLFRGHQPQHF
TGTGCCAGCAGTTTATTCAGGGGGCATCAGCCCCAGCATTTT
>TRBJ2-7|TRBV7-2|NA|NA
CASSPAYEQYF
TGTGCCAGCAGCCCGGCCTACGAGCAGTACTTC
>TRBJ1-2|TRBV6-2/TRBV6-3|NA|NA
CASSYRDNRNYGYTF
TGTGCCAGCAGTTACAGGGACAACCGGAACTATGGCTACACCTTC
>TRBJ2-1|TRBV14|NA|TRBD1
CASSHEPGQGDNEQFF
TGTGCCAGCAGCCATGAACCGGGACAGGGGGACAATGAGCAGTTCTTC
>TRBJ2-1|TRBV4-2|NA|TRBD1
CASSRDRAYNEQFF
TGTGCCAGCAGCAGAGACAGGGCCTACAATGAGCAGTTCTTC
>TRBJ2-2|TRBV27|NA|NA
CASSWARRTGELFF
TGTGCCAGCAGTTGGGCGCGGAGGACCGGGGAGCTGTTTTTT
>TRBJ1-1|TRBV9|NA|NA
CASNRDGFKGEAFF
TGTGCTAGCAACAGGGACGGGTTTAAGGGCGAAGCTTTCTTT
>TRBJ1-1|TRBV27|NA|NA
CASRGATEAFF
TGTGCCAGCAGGGGGGCCACTGAAGCTTTCTTT
>TRBJ2-7|TRBV10-3|NA|NA
CAIWTGPSSYEQYF
TGTGCCATCTGGACTGGGCCAAGCTCCTACGAGCAGTACTTC
>TRBJ1-2|TRBV27|NA|TRBD1
CASSPVYDPGQGDFSYGYTF
TGTGCCAGCAGTCCGGTATATGACCCGGGACAGGGTGATTTTTCTTATGGCTACACCTTC
>TRBJ2-1|TRBV28|once|TRBD2
CASDDPRSGRSFNEQFF
TGTGCCAGCGACGATCCCCGTAGCGGGAGAAGTTTCAATGAGCAGTTCTTC
>TRBJ1-1|TRBV19|NA|NA
CASRARTGVNTEAFF
TGTGCCAGTAGAGCCAGGACGGGAGTTAACACTGAAGCTTTCTTT
>TRBJ1-1|TRBV29-1|NA|NA
CSFSGTEAFF
TGCAGCTTTAGTGGCACTGAAGCTTTCTTT
>TRBJ2-1|TRBV11-2|NA|NA
CASTLRAVYYNEQFF
TGTGCCAGCACTCTCCGCGCCGTTTACTACAATGAGCAGTTCTTC
>TRBJ1-3|TRBV19|NA|NA
CASRRQDFPSGNTIYF
TGTGCCAGTAGAAGACAGGACTTCCCCTCTGGAAACACCATATATTTT
>TRBJ2-7|TRBV27|NA|TRBD2
CASSVGTAAGGEQYF
TGTGCCAGCTCAGTAGGGACGGCGGCGGGGGGCGAGCAGTACTTC
>TRBJ2-2|TRBV11-1|NA|NA
CASSLWAGGTGELFF
TGTGCCAGCAGCTTATGGGCAGGGGGGACCGGGGAGCTGTTTTTT
>TRBJ2-5|TRBV7-2|NA|NA
CASSLFGRVVETQYF
TGTGCCAGCAGCCTCTTTGGCCGGGTCGTGGAGACCCAGTACTTC
>TRBJ1-1|TRBV3-1/TRBV3-2|NA|NA
CASSQELSAGTGEAFF
TGTGCCAGCAGCCAAGAACTCTCCGCCGGGACTGGAGAAGCTTTCTTT
>TRBJ1-4|TRBV4-3|NA|NA
CASSQDTGRNEKLFF
TGCGCCAGCAGCCAAGATACGGGTAGGAATGAAAAACTGTTTTTT
>TRBJ1-1|TRBV19|NA|NA
CASSIDASAEAFF
TGTGCCAGTAGTATAGATGCTTCGGCTGAAGCTTTCTTT
>TRBJ1-6|TRBV13|once|TRBD1
CASSLSRQGANSPLHF
TGTGCCAGCAGCTTATCCCGCCAGGGGGCTAATTCACCCCTCCACTTT